This T cell receptor beta chain was recorded in a study of blood T cell repertoires in COVID-19. Trimming took 1 base from V and 3 from J, leaving 6 bases between them. From germline, CDR1 is SGHTA and CDR2 FQGNSA. The CDR3 is 13 amino acids. Assay used: immunoSEQ multiplex PCR; TCRdb lists only in-frame clones, some missing. The table includes roughly 140,000 clones, about 82% detected once. This chain uses TRBV7-2 with TRBJ1-2, with D possibly being TRBD1 (6 bases). The sequencing input was PBMCs or T cells enriched from blood (not recorded which). The origin of this receptor is a woman aged 40 to 50 who had recovered from COVID-19. CDR3 residues: CASSLDRDYGYTF. In DNA form, the CDR3 reads TGTGCCAGCAGCTTAGACAGGGACTATGGCTACACCTTC.